Presented here are 29 T cell receptor beta chains from one specimen sequenced in a study of blood T cell repertoires in COVID-19. TCRdb's copy holds only in-frame clones and misses some; the assay was immunoSEQ multiplex PCR. The table lists approximately 290,000 clones, about 91% of them singletons. The sample consisted of peripheral blood. These receptors were obtained from a woman aged 55-69 years with acute or convalescent COVID-19.

The rearrangement uses TRBV5-1 and TRBJ2-7, with D unresolved. The CDR3 spans 13 residues. Trimming removed 0 bases from V and 7 bases from J, with 11 bases in between. From germline, CDR1 is SGHRS and CDR2 YFSETQ. The DNA for the CDR3 is TGCGCCAGCAGCTTGGGGAGAGTGTGGGAGCAGTACTTC. Protein product: CASSLGRVWEQYF.

Only a few counts were recorded for this clone. V gene TRBV3-1 (or the pseudogene TRBV3-2) combines with J gene TRBJ2-1, with 8 bases lining up with TRBD2. Germline CDR1 is LGHDT and CDR2 is YNNKEL (reference sequence). Unmatched junction bases numbered 11, after V lost 4 bases and J lost 9 bases. The CDR3 contains 15 residues. The CDR3 DNA sequence: TGTGCCAGCAGCCCCTCTATGGCGGGAGGTCCTGAGCAGTTCTTC. Translating it yields CASSPSMAGGPEQFF.

The CDR3 DNA follows: TGTGCCAGCAGCTTGGTAGGGGTCCCCTACAATGAGCAGTTCTTC. This encodes CASSLVGVPYNEQFF. This chain links TRBV5-6 with TRBJ2-1; weak D call: TRBD1 (5 bases). CDR1 SGHDT and CDR2 YYEEEE come from the germline V gene. V was clipped by 0 bases and J by 2 bases, with 9 bases between them. This CDR3 is built from 15 residues.

The rearrangement links TRBV29-1 to TRBJ2-5; weak D call: TRBD2 (6 bases). Trimming pared 3 bases from V and 5 bases from J, leaving 16 bases between. The CDR3 is made up of 14 amino acids. From germline, CDR1 is SQVTM and CDR2 ANQGSEA. CDR3 protein: CSVDRGSGGETQYF. CDR3 DNA: TGCAGCGTTGATCGCGGCTCTGGAGGGGAGACCCAGTACTTC.

This clone was detected only once. The rearrangement joins TRBV12-3 or TRBV12-4 to TRBJ2-7; TRBD2 aligns across 8 bases. J gave up 0 bases and V 5 bases, and 0 bases lay outside the gene matches. This CDR3 region has 13 residues. The CDR3 reads CASSAGGSYEQYF. The CDR3 DNA follows: TGTGCCAGCAGTGCGGGGGGCTCCTACGAGCAGTACTTC.

The V gene is TRBV28, the J gene TRBJ2-7; the D gene is possibly TRBD2 (5 bases). The germline V gene encodes CDR1 MDHEN and CDR2 SYDVKM. Trimming removed 6 bases at V and 3 bases at J, with 15 bases between. The CDR3 consists of 14 residues. DNA for the CDR3: TGTGCCAGCAGCTCCGGCGGGCCTCGCTACGAGCAGTACTTC. Encoded protein: CASSSGGPRYEQYF.

The rearrangement links TRBV9 to TRBJ2-7, with unresolved D. Trimming pared 4 bases from V and 5 bases from J, leaving 10 bases between. The germline V gene has CDR1 SGDLS and CDR2 YYNGEE. The CDR3 covers 12 residues. The CDR3 sequence: CASSSRHDEQYF. For the CDR3, the DNA is TGTGCCAGCAGCTCAAGACATGACGAGCAGTACTTC.

V gene TRBV27 combines with J gene TRBJ2-2; no clear D. V lost 10 bases and J lost 1, with 10 bases in between. The CDR3 covers 13 residues. Germline assignment: CDR1 MNHEY and CDR2 SMNVEV (reference sequence). In DNA form, the CDR3 reads TGTGCCATCCGACCAGGGAACACCGGGGAGCTGTTTTTT. Amino acid sequence: CAIRPGNTGELFF.

This chain connects TRBV19 to TRBJ2-1, with 9 bases lining up with TRBD2. From germline, CDR1 is LNHDA and CDR2 SQIVND (reference sequence). The CDR3 spans 14 residues. V lost 3 bases, J lost 7 bases, and 4 bases stayed unmatched. The CDR3 region has the DNA TGTGCCAGTAGTATTGCGAGCGGGAGGAATGAGCAGTTCTTC. As protein: CASSIASGRNEQFF.

The chain is built from TRBV16 and TRBJ1-2, with 9 bases aligning to TRBD1. The CDR3 is made up of 14 amino acids. Germline loops: CDR1 KGHSY, CDR2 FQNENV. The V gene end was trimmed by 3 bases and the J gene end by 8 bases; junction bases not matched to a gene: 7. The CDR3 coding sequence is TGTGCCAGCAGCCACAAGGGGACAGGGCGGGGCTACACCTTC. Translating gives CASSHKGTGRGYTF.

This rearrangement joins TRBV18 to TRBJ1-5; D possibly corresponds to TRBD1 (6 bases). The CDR3 is 15 amino acids. Germline loops: CDR1 KGHSH, CDR2 LQKENI. V was pared by 1 base and J by 0 bases, with 7 bases between. Here the CDR3 DNA reads TGTGCCAGCTCACCACTGACAGGTAGCAATCAGCCCCAGCATTTT. Amino acids: CASSPLTGSNQPQHF.

A note on this clone: Other nucleotide sequences from this sample produce the same CDR3. The chain is built from TRBV19 and TRBJ1-6; 9 nucleotides match TRBD1. The junction had 2 bases not matched to a gene; V was cut back by 6 bases and J by 8 bases. The CDR3 extends over 13 amino acids. The germline CDR1 and CDR2 sequences are LNHDA and SQIVND (reference sequence). The DNA for the CDR3 is TGTGCCAGTAGCCGGGACAGGGATTCACCCCTCCACTTT. It specifies CASSRDRDSPLHF.

The chain combines TRBV19 with TRBJ1-1; weak D call: TRBD1 (6 bases). Trimming took off 4 bases at V and 5 bases at J, with 14 bases between the two ends. The CDR3 contains 14 residues. Germline CDR1 reads LNHDA; CDR2 reads SQIVND (reference sequence). In DNA, the CDR3 is TGTGCCAGTAGTACGAGACAGGTCGAGACTGAAGCTTTCTTT. This encodes CASSTRQVETEAFF.

The chain has TRBV2 and TRBJ1-1; unclear D gene. Trimming stripped 0 bases from V and 5 bases from J, with 7 bases between. CDR1 and CDR2 (germline): SNHLY, FYNNEI. The CDR3 sequence is 13 residues long. CDR3 loop: CASSEASRTEAFF. The CDR3 bases are TGTGCCAGCAGTGAAGCCTCGAGGACTGAAGCTTTCTTT.

In its sample, this clone was seen once. The chain recombines TRBV2 with TRBJ1-1; D possibly corresponds to TRBD1 (6 bases). The germline V gene has CDR1 SNHLY and CDR2 FYNNEI. V dropped 6 bases and J dropped 1 base, with 9 bases sitting between them. CDR3 length equals 13 residues. The CDR3, as DNA: TGTGCCAGCAGAGGACAGCCGAACACTGAAGCTTTCTTT. It yields the protein CASRGQPNTEAFF.

Of note for this clone: Other DNA sequences in the same sample also yield this CDR3. The gene calls are TRBV28 and TRBJ1-1; no clear D. Trimming left V 5 bases short and J 3 bases short, with 7 bases between. Germline V gene data show CDR1 as MDHEN and CDR2 as SYDVKM. The CDR3 sequence is 12 residues long. CDR3 nucleotide sequence: TGTGCCAGCAGTCGCCGGGACACTGAAGCTTTCTTT. It is translated as CASSRRDTEAFF.

The chain has TRBV12-1 and TRBJ1-2; the table calls TRBD1, which could not be checked here. TRBV12-1 is a recognized pseudogene. The CDR3 contains 14 residues. CDR3 protein: CASSFGTANYGYTF. As DNA, the CDR3 is TGTGCCAGCAGCTTTGGGACAGCTAACTATGGCTACACCTTC.

This clone was found once. The chain couples TRBV14 to TRBJ2-7, with 7 nucleotides matching TRBD1. Germline values: CDR1 SGHDN, CDR2 FVKESK. Trimming took 4 bases from V and 3 from J; bases not matched to a gene: 6. CDR3 length: 14 residues. CDR3 amino acids: CASSLRQGGYEQYF. CDR3 nucleotide sequence: TGTGCCAGCAGCCTCAGACAGGGTGGCTACGAGCAGTACTTC. Together with reference TRBV14 and TRBJ2-7, the CDR3 gives the full variable domain: EAGVTQFPSHSVIEKGQTVTLRCDPISGHDNLYWYRRVMGKEIKFLLHFVKESKQDESGMPNNRFLAERTGGTYSTLKVQPAELEDSGVYFCASSLRQGGYEQYFGPGTRLTVT.

The chain couples TRBV11-1 to TRBJ2-1; TRBD2 is a possible D gene (5 bases). The CDR3 extends over 15 amino acids. The germline gives CDR1 SGHAT, CDR2 FQDESV (reference sequence). Deletions cut 3 bases from V and 1 base from J, with 10 bases between. The CDR3 nucleotides read TGTGCCAGCAGCTTTTTCCCGGGGTCCTACAATGAGCAGTTCTTC. Its protein is CASSFFPGSYNEQFF.

The chain is built from TRBV2 and TRBJ2-1; D possibly corresponds to TRBD2 (5 bases). CDR1 and CDR2 (germline): SNHLY, FYNNEI. The CDR3 totals 14 residues. Trimming removed 6 bases from V and 8 bases from J, with 17 bases in between. The CDR3 DNA follows: TGTGCCAGCAGGGAAAGCGGTCCGGGCGATGAGCAGTTCTTC. This codes for CASRESGPGDEQFF.

The chain employs TRBV19 and TRBJ1-4; unclear D gene. Germline V lookup: CDR1 LNHDA, CDR2 SQIVND (reference sequence). Trimming removed 3 bases from V and 0 bases from J, with 5 bases in between. The CDR3 consists of 14 residues. CDR3 nucleotides: TGTGCCAGTAGTATGACATCAACTAATGAAAAACTGTTTTTT. It codes for CASSMTSTNEKLFF.

Note on this clone: A junction boundary mismatches the germline segment, possibly from a read error. This chain uses TRBV7-8 with TRBJ2-7, with 8 positions matching TRBD1. Per the germline V gene, CDR1 is SGHVS and CDR2 is FQNEAQ. The CDR3 sequence is 15 residues long. The CDR3 DNA reads as TGTGCCAGCAGCCCATCCGGGACAGGCTCCCACGAGCAGTACTTC. Residues: CASSPSGTGSHEQYF.

This clone is a singleton in its sample. This chain links TRBV18 with TRBJ1-5, with a possible D match to TRBD1 (5 bases). Germline V lookup: CDR1 KGHSH, CDR2 LQKENI. V was trimmed by 1 base and J by 0 bases, leaving 13 bases between them. This CDR3 is 17 amino acids long. This CDR3 reads CASSPLGGGLSNQPQHF. The DNA for the CDR3 is TGTGCCAGCTCACCACTTGGGGGAGGGCTTAGCAATCAGCCCCAGCATTTT.

The J gene is TRBJ2-5, the V gene TRBV11-3, with D perhaps matching TRBD1 (6 bases). The V end was cut by 2 bases, the J end by 1 base, with 8 bases between. There are 14 residues in the CDR3. Per the germline V gene, CDR1 is SGHNT and CDR2 is YENEEA. The CDR3 sequence: CASSLRGSQETQYF. The CDR3 nucleotides are TGTGCCAGCAGCTTAAGGGGGTCCCAAGAGACCCAGTACTTC.

This chain's CDR3 is CASSIRGGSQPQHF. CDR3 sequence (DNA): TGTGCCAGTAGTATCCGGGGAGGCAGCCAGCCCCAGCATTTT. The gene calls are TRBV19 and TRBJ1-5; D gene uncertain. CDR1 LNHDA and CDR2 SQIVND come from the germline V gene (reference sequence). V lost 3 bases, J lost 7 bases, and 13 bases lay in between. This CDR3 contains 14 residues.

The V gene is TRBV7-6, the J gene TRBJ1-4; D uncertain. In germline, CDR1 is SGHVS, CDR2 FNYEAQ. Trimming took off 1 base at V and 3 bases at J, with 12 bases between the two ends. This CDR3 comprises 16 residues. CDR3 sequence reads: CASSLGHLGANEKLFF. The DNA for the CDR3 is TGTGCCAGCAGCTTAGGACACCTCGGGGCTAATGAAAAACTGTTTTTT.

The chain links TRBV9 to TRBJ1-4; possibly TRBD1 for D (5 bases). The V and J ends lost 1 base and 5 bases respectively, with 12 bases between them. The CDR3 spans 15 residues. Germline V CDR1 and CDR2: SGDLS, YYNGEE. The CDR3 DNA follows: TGTGCCAGCAGCGTACGGGGCGCGGGGAATGAAAAACTGTTTTTT. This translates into CASSVRGAGNEKLFF. Supplemented by reference TRBV9 and TRBJ1-4, the full variable domain reads DSGVTQTPKHLITATGQRVTLRCSPRSGDLSVYWYQQSLDQGLQFLIQYYNGEERAKGNILERFSAQQFPDLHSELNLSSLELGDSALYFCASSVRGAGNEKLFFGSGTQLSVL.

This chain connects TRBV7-8 to TRBJ2-7; D is possibly TRBD2 (5 bases). The CDR3 spans 12 residues. CDR1 is SGHVS, CDR2 FQNEAQ, per germline. Deletions cut 5 bases from V and 6 bases from J, with 11 bases between. Written as DNA, the CDR3 is TGTGCCAGCAGCCCACCTAGCATCGAGCAGTACTTC. It specifies CASSPPSIEQYF. The whole variable domain, filled in from reference TRBV7-8 and TRBJ2-7, reads GAGVSQSPRYKVAKRGQDVALRCDPISGHVSLFWYQQALGQGPEFLTYFQNEAQLDKSGLPSDRFFAERPEGSVSTLKIQRTQQEDSAVYLCASSPPSIEQYFGPGTRLTVT.

This chain joins TRBV2 and TRBJ1-1; 10 nucleotides agree with TRBD1. J was trimmed by 5 bases and V by 7 bases; bases with no gene match: 10. The CDR3 length is 15 residues. Germline V gives CDR1 SNHLY, CDR2 FYNNEI. Here the CDR3 DNA reads TGTGCCAGCAAAATAGGGACAGGGGTATTAACTGAAGCTTTCTTT. Its translation is CASKIGTGVLTEAFF.